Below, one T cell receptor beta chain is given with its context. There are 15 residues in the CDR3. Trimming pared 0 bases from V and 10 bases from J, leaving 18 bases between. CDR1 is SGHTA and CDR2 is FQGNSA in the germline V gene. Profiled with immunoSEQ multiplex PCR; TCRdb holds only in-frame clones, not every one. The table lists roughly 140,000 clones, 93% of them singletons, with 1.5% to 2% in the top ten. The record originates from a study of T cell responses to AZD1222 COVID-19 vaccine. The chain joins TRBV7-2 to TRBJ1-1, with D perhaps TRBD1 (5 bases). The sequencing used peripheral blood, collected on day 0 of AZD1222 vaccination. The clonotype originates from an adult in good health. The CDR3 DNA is TGTGCCAGCAGCTTAGCCCGCACGGGCCAGGGTGGAGCTTTCTTT. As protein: CASSLARTGQGGAFF.